This T cell receptor beta chain originates from a study of blood T cell repertoires in COVID-19. This CDR3 comprises 15 residues. The germline CDR1 and CDR2 sequences are LNHDA and SQIVND (reference sequence). J was trimmed by 6 bases and V by 4 bases; bases with no gene match: 9. Assay used: immunoSEQ multiplex PCR; TCRdb lists only in-frame clones, some missing. This table has more than 130,000 clones, around nine tenths appearing once. The sequencing input was peripheral blood. The clonotype comes from a man in his fifties or sixties with active or convalescent COVID-19. This chain connects TRBV19 to TRBJ1-2; 9 bases line up with TRBD1. This chain's CDR3 is CASSKDRGLLDGYTF. The CDR3 region has the DNA TGTGCCAGTAGTAAGGACAGGGGACTTCTGGATGGCTACACCTTC.